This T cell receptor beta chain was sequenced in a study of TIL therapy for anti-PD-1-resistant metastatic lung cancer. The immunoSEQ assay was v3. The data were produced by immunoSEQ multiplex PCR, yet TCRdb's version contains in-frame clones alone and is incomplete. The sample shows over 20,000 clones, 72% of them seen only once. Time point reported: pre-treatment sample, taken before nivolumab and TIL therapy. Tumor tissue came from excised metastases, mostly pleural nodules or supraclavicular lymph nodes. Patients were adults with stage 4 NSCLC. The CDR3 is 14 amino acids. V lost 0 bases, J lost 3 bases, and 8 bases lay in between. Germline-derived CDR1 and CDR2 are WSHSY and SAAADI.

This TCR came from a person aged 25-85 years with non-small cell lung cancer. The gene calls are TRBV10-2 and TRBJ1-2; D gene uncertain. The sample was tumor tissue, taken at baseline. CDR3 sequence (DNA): TGCGCCAGCAGTGAGTCGATTAGGCACTATGGCTACACCTTC. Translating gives CASSESIRHYGYTF.